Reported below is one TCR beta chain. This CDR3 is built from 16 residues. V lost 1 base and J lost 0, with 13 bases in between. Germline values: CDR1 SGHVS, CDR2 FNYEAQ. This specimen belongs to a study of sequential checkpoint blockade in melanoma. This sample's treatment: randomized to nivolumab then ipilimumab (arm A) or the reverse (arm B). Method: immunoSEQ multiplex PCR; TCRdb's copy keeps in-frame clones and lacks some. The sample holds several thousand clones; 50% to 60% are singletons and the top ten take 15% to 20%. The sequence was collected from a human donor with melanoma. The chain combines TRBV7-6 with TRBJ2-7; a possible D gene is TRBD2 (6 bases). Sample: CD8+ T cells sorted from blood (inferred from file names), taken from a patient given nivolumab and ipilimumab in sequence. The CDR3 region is CASSLGPAGSSYEQYF. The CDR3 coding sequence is TGTGCCAGCAGCTTAGGGCCAGCGGGCAGCTCCTACGAGCAGTACTTC.